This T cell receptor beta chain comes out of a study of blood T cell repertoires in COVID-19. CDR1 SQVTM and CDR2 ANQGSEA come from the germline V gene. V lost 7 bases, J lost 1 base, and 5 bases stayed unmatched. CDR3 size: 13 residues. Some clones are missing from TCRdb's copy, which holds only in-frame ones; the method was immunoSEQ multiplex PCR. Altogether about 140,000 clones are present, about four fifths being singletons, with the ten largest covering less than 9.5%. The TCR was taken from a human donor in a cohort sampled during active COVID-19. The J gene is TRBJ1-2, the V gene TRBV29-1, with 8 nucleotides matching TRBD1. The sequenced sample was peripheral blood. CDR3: CSATGQGNYGYTF. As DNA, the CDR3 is TGCAGCGCGACAGGACAGGGTAACTATGGCTACACCTTC. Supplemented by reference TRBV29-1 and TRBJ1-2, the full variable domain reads SAVISQKPSRDICQRGTSLTIQCQVDSQVTMMFWYRQQPGQSLTLIATANQGSEATYESGFVIDKFPISRPNLTFSTLTVSNMSPEDSSIYLCSATGQGNYGYTFGSGTRLTVV.